Reported below is one T cell receptor beta chain. The antigen it binds to is not known. Per-nucleotide qualities are absent, and no much larger clonotype sits a single base away. The data stem from a study of blood T cells in healthy people across ages (dated by TCRdb to between 2014 and 2017). As for the study more broadly: In model experiments, template switching captured roughly one uniquely barcoded TCR beta cDNA molecule for every two T cells. The study measured age-related changes in TCR beta repertoire diversity using deep sequencing normalized with unique cDNA molecular identifiers. The donors were split into four age groups: young (average 16 years), middle-aged (roughly 39), aged (over 55) and long-lived (under 85). Using the same blood draw, the study looked at two additional independent replicas of 1 million unique cDNA reads for two donors, one aged 18 to 30 and the other aged 80 or older. What the research found in general, with its limitations: The percentage of naive T cells measured by flow cytometry correlated strongly with observed TCR beta diversity. Observed TCR beta diversity per million T cells fell roughly linearly with age, and a significant reduction was already apparent by age around 39. Because profiling used bulk unsorted PBMCs, naive and antigen-experienced compartments could not be compared conclusively. Compared with the aged group, more naive CD4+ T cells, fewer expanded clones and increased TCR diversity were shown by the long-lived group, suggesting age selection. Donor CMV infection status was unknown, potentially confounding age-related changes in expanded clonotypes. Estimates of total diversity based on one million sequenced T cells were regarded as lower bounds and as underestimates.

Library preparation used 5' RACE. Data came from an Illumina HiSeq 2500. A second PCR of about 6 to 11 cycles was performed with a sample-barcoded 5' primer and a J-beta primer mix. A template-switch 5' adaptor carrying 12 random nucleotides introduced a unique molecular identifier onto each TCR beta cDNA molecule. At least 2.5 million CDR3-containing paired-end reads were obtained from each sample. First-strand cDNA synthesis was performed from all RNA using the Mint cDNA synthesis kit, with priming by a TRBC-specific oligonucleotide. Following uracil-DNA glycosylase treatment, all cDNA underwent a first 18-cycle PCR with the universal primers M1SS and BC2_uni_R. The study's processing was this. For normalization, 1 million high-quality reads were randomly selected from each sample, with every read carrying a distinct molecular identifier. Reads with shared molecular identifiers were discarded instead of being binned into consensus sequences. CDR3 identification, clonotype clustering and error correction used MiTCR with a Q25 quality threshold and the strictest error-elimination algorithm. Lower-bound total TCR beta diversity was estimated with a nonparametric unseen species model using Euler transformation. TCRdb took the public reads, trimmed them with fastp at Q25, ran MiXCR for clone calling and kept in-frame beta chains. Here each entry gathers all rows of one CDR3 protein and keeps the most common genes and DNA. The V and J calls shown here were made by TCRdb, not taken from the authors' results. The sample table shows 750,000 to 1,000,000 distinct CDR3 sequences, and 25% to 35% are seen once. The ten largest account for approximately 10% of the sample.

Trimming removed 6 bases from V and 8 bases from J, leaving 16 bases between the germline ends. The CDR3 starts with the cysteine, ends with the phenylalanine, and has 13 residues. Of all the DNA, just the CDR3 is kept, 39 bases in frame from base 1. The donors were 40 or so Caucasian individuals from Russia, aged 6 to 90 years, who were systemically healthy. About 9.1 milliliters of peripheral blood were collected from each donor into EDTA-treated Vacutainer tubes. PBMCs were isolated by Ficoll-Paque density-gradient centrifugation, with at least 6 million obtained per sample. Trizol reagent was used to extract total RNA from the PBMCs, yielding at least 5.5 micrograms per sample. The percentages of naive CD45RAhigh/CD27high T cells were determined by flow cytometry on a PBMC aliquot from every donor. These same records also appear under a second study, on T cells of mothers and their children. The second source states: Nine systemically healthy Caucasian individuals, comprising three mothers and their six children, were included as donors. cDNA synthesis used all of the extracted RNA, with approximately 1.6 ug of RNA in each 15 ul reaction. In the second PCR, sample barcodes and 2-4 random nucleotides were introduced via the M1S primer. Over 8.5 million TCR beta CDR3 reads were obtained for each mother, and 2.7 million or so reads were obtained for each child. Thymic selection shapes the output of TCR recombination in a similar way in related and unrelated pairs, and inherited differences have a minor effect. Related mother-child pairs always showed normalized repertoire overlap that was slightly higher than in unrelated mother-child pairs, though the difference was never significant. No persistent microchimeric T cell clones were found, with a detection sensitivity of approximately 100 clones per million clonotypes. In the study, deep NGS was used to compare the TCR beta repertoires of mothers and children, and features distinguishing related mother-child pairs from unrelated individuals were sought. On average, the children were roughly 10 +/- 4 years old, while the mothers were approximately 40 +/- 4 years old. Libraries were sequenced on Illumina HiSeq 2000 with 100+100 nt paired-end reads after adapter ligation with NEBNext reagents. To prevent cross-contamination, the mother and child libraries were prepared one month apart and sequenced in separate runs. For each donor, between 500,000 and 2,000,000 distinct TCR beta clonotypes were identified. Naive TCR beta clonotypes were estimated from low-frequency clonotypes matched to each donor's FACS-determined naive share, without sorting.

This TCR derives from a woman in her thirties or forties in good health. The sequencing input was blood. The sequence links TRBV12-3 or TRBV12-4 to TRBJ1-2, with no confidently assigned D gene. The DNA sequence is as follows: TGTGCCAGCAGCCTTTCTGGGAGTGAGGGCTACACCTTC. The encoded protein is CASSLSGSEGYTF.